Following are 23 T cell receptor beta chains from one sample sequenced in a study of regulatory T cells in long-lasting Graves disease. Indicated time point: newly diagnosed GD, antithyroid drugs for less than 3 months. Generation of the TCR library employed RNA extracted from PBMCs. The authors built TCR beta libraries using iRepertoire HTBI primers and Arm-PCR of CDR3 regions. One entry per CDR3 protein, called by TCRdb with MiXCR from the multiplex PCR reads. The repertoire consists of around 240,000 distinct CDR3 sequences, with under 20% occurring once and the leading ten covering 14%. The sample was also linked to a second study, of T cells in Graves' hyperthyroidism and ophthalmopathy.

The sample consisted of peripheral blood mononuclear cells (PBMCs), taken at new diagnosis, from a patient treated with antithyroid drugs. Receptors originate from a woman aged 25 to 45 with Graves disease.

Of note for this clonotype: The junction and the germline gene differ at one end; a read error may be behind it. The chain links TRBV7-9 to TRBJ1-3; possibly TRBD1 for D (5 bases). The germline gives CDR1 SEHNR, CDR2 FQNEAQ (reference sequence). There are 19 residues in the CDR3. CDR3 sequence (DNA): TGTGCCAGCAGCCCATGGGGGGAACCTAAGTCCGGGGCTGGGAACACCATATATTTT. Protein sequence: CASSPWGEPKSGAGNTIYF.

The count of this clonotype is one. This chain connects TRBV19 to TRBJ1-3; D ambiguous. This CDR3 region has 16 residues. Between the trimmed V and J ends, which lost 5 bases and 0 bases, there was a span of 14 bases. CDR1 LNHDA and CDR2 SQIVND come from the germline V gene (reference sequence). This chain's CDR3 is CASSLPLARSGNTIYF. In nucleotides, the CDR3 is TGTGCCAGTAGTCTCCCCCTCGCCCGCTCTGGAAACACCATATATTTT.

This clonotype was detected many times. This chain joins TRBV11-2 and TRBJ1-1; D possibly corresponds to TRBD1 (5 bases). The CDR3 runs to 17 residues. V was trimmed by 6 bases and J by 1 base, leaving 21 bases between them. Germline values: CDR1 SGHAT, CDR2 FQNNGV. The CDR3 spells CASRPLTSGTENTEAFF. CDR3 bases: TGTGCCAGCAGGCCCCTCACCTCCGGGACGGAGAACACTGAAGCTTTCTTT.

This clonotype showed up many times. The chain joins TRBV3-1 to TRBJ1-6, with TRBD1 identical over 10 bases. Trimming cost V 5 bases and J 7 bases; bases outside gene matches: 11. Germline values: CDR1 LGHDT, CDR2 YNNKEL (reference sequence). The CDR3 has 17 residues. CDR3 sequence (DNA): TGTGCCAGCAGCGACAGACTTCCGGGACAGGGGAATTCACCCCTCCACTTT. The encoded protein is CASSDRLPGQGNSPLHF.

The table lists this clonotype with many counts. The chain joins TRBV12-3 or TRBV12-4 to TRBJ2-1; no firm D call. V was pared by 1 base and J by 7 bases, with 8 bases between. There are 13 residues in the CDR3. Written as DNA, the CDR3 is TGTGCCAGCAGTTTAGTCTGGGTAAATGAGCAGTTCTTC. It specifies CASSLVWVNEQFF.

This clonotype was seen repeatedly, ten times or more. This chain joins TRBV11-2 and TRBJ2-5; tentative D call: TRBD2 (5 bases). The V gene's germline CDR1 is SGHAT and CDR2 FQNNGV. Trimming pared 5 bases from V and 10 bases from J, leaving 11 bases between. The CDR3 extends over 11 amino acids. The CDR3 loop reads CASSLSRVQYF. As DNA, the CDR3 is TGTGCCAGCAGCCTTTCGAGGGTCCAGTACTTC.

There are many counts of this clonotype. V and J are TRBV20-1 and TRBJ2-3; TRBD2 matches 9 bases. The CDR3 has 15 amino acids. The V gene end was trimmed by 3 bases and the J gene end by 2 bases; junction bases not matched to a gene: 6. From germline, CDR1 is DFQATT and CDR2 SNEGSKA (reference sequence). The CDR3 protein is CSASVAGVPTDTQYF. CDR3 nucleotide sequence: TGCAGTGCTAGTGTAGCGGGGGTCCCCACAGATACGCAGTATTTT.

This chain uses TRBV9 with TRBJ1-6, with TRBD1 matching over 10 bases. The germline V gene encodes CDR1 SGDLS and CDR2 YYNGEE. This CDR3 has 15 amino acids. J gave up 9 bases and V 4 bases, and 7 bases lay outside the gene matches. CDR3 amino acids: CASSSVDRGSSPLHF. In nucleotides, the CDR3 is TGTGCCAGCAGCTCCGTGGACAGGGGGTCTTCACCCCTCCACTTT.

This clonotype was seen many times. The chain employs TRBV6-1 and TRBJ2-2; the D is unclear. The V end lost 1 base, the J end lost 4 bases, and 10 bases lay between the germline ends. This CDR3 is built from 15 residues. Germline CDR1 is MNHNS and CDR2 is SASEGT. Written as DNA, the CDR3 is TGTGCCAGCAGTGAAGTCCTAATTTCCACCGGGGAGCTGTTTTTT. It codes for CASSEVLISTGELFF.

There are many counts of this clonotype. The J gene is TRBJ2-2, the V gene TRBV24-1; D ambiguous. V gave up 4 bases and J gave up 0 bases, with 2 bases separating them. Germline CDR1 reads KGHDR; CDR2 reads SFDVKD. This CDR3 has 13 amino acids. Here the CDR3 DNA reads TGTGCCACCAGTGACCCGAACACCGGGGAGCTGTTTTTT. Residues: CATSDPNTGELFF.

This chain uses TRBV6-5 with TRBJ2-1; 11 nucleotides align to TRBD2. V lost 2 bases to trimming and J lost 4 bases; unmatched junction nucleotides: 4. The CDR3 runs to 16 residues. CDR1 MNHEY and CDR2 SVGAGI come from the germline V gene. The CDR3 loop reads CASSYGPSGRYNEQFF. The CDR3 nucleotides are TGTGCCAGCAGTTACGGTCCTAGCGGGAGGTACAATGAGCAGTTCTTC.

This clonotype was found a few times. The chain couples TRBV6-1 to TRBJ1-1, with TRBD1 matching 7 bases. Trimming took 8 bases from V and 9 from J; bases not matched to a gene: 15. This CDR3 comprises 14 residues. The germline CDR1 and CDR2 sequences are MNHNS and SASEGT. Here the CDR3 DNA reads TGTGCCAGCCAGATTTACAGGGGCCGGGCGCAAGCTTTCTTT. Amino acids: CASQIYRGRAQAFF.

This clonotype was detected ten times or more. The J gene is TRBJ2-5, the V gene TRBV7-9, with D perhaps matching TRBD1 or TRBD2 (5 bases each). The germline V gene encodes CDR1 SEHNR and CDR2 FQNEAQ (reference sequence). The germline V and J ends were trimmed by 5 bases and 4 bases, with 11 bases remaining between them. The CDR3 spans 13 residues. CDR3 DNA sequence: TGTGCCAGCAGCCTCGGGACCATAGAGACCCAGTACTTC. Translating gives CASSLGTIETQYF. The variable domain in full, with the rest retrieved from reference TRBV7-9 and TRBJ2-5, is DTGVSQNPRHKITKRGQNVTFRCDPISEHNRLYWYRQTLGQGPEFLTYFQNEAQLEKSRLLSDRFSAERPKGSFSTLEIQRTEQGDSAMYLCASSLGTIETQYFGPGTRLLVL.

V usage is TRBV7-9 and J usage is TRBJ1-3; 7 bases line up with TRBD1. Trimming removed 6 bases from V and 0 bases from J; junction bases left unmatched: 11. The CDR3 is 17 residues long. Germline V gives CDR1 SEHNR, CDR2 FQNEAQ (reference sequence). This chain's CDR3 is CASRDMMTGSSGNTIYF. The CDR3 nucleotides read TGTGCCAGCAGGGATATGATGACAGGGAGCTCTGGAAACACCATATATTTT.

About this clonotype: Given a much more abundant clone one base away, this may be a read error. The chain carries TRBV7-2 and TRBJ2-5; D is uncertain. The CDR3 is 12 amino acids. Deletions cut 0 bases from V and 5 bases from J, with 4 bases between. The germline V gene has CDR1 SGHTA and CDR2 FQGNSA. The CDR3 DNA sequence: TGTGCCAGCAGCTTAGCGATGGAGACCCAGTACTTC. It encodes CASSLAMETQYF.

This clonotype has a count of ten or more. The chain combines TRBV16 with TRBJ1-2; 7 bases fit TRBD1. V was pared by 3 bases and J by 9 bases, with 7 bases of the junction left unmatched. Germline V CDR1 and CDR2: KGHSY, FQNENV. The CDR3 is made up of 13 amino acids. The CDR3 reads CASSQPDRVRYTF. The CDR3 DNA follows: TGTGCCAGCAGCCAGCCTGACAGGGTGCGCTACACCTTC.

This clonotype has at least ten counts. The genes are TRBV12-3 or TRBV12-4 and TRBJ1-5; D may be TRBD1 (5 bases). V was cut by 1 base and J by 7 bases, with 8 bases left in between. The CDR3 has 13 residues. In nucleotides, the CDR3 is TGTGCCAGCAGTTTAGGAGGGGTGCAGCCCCAGCATTTT. This encodes CASSLGGVQPQHF.

Ten or more counts support this clonotype. The chain joins TRBV6-1 to TRBJ2-5, with D perhaps TRBD1 or TRBD2 (5 bases each). The V end was cut by 9 bases, the J end by 4 bases, with 24 bases between. CDR3 length equals 16 residues. Germline CDR1 reads MNHNS; CDR2 reads SASEGT. The CDR3 sequence is CASQFSEGWGPETQYF. The CDR3 DNA follows: TGTGCCAGTCAATTTAGTGAGGGCTGGGGCCCAGAGACCCAGTACTTC.

Of note for this clonotype: A much larger clone is a single base away; this may be a read error. The chain employs TRBV6-2 or TRBV6-3 and TRBJ1-6, with TRBD1 matching 7 bases. Germline-derived CDR1 and CDR2 are MNHEY and SVGEGT. The CDR3 runs 17 residues. Germline trimming cut 5 bases from V and 0 bases from J; bases unmatched to any gene: 7. In nucleotides, the CDR3 is TGTGCCAGCAGTGAAGGGGGCTATAGCTCCTATAATTCACCCCTCCACTTT. The encoded protein is CASSEGGYSSYNSPLHF.

The chain couples TRBV7-2 to TRBJ1-1; D might be TRBD1 (6 bases). Looked up from germline, CDR1 is SGHTA and CDR2 is FQGNSA. The V end lost 5 bases, the J end lost 11 bases, and 21 bases lay between the germline ends. CDR3 size: 14 residues. The CDR3 sequence: CASSLEGGRSTAFF. In nucleotides, the CDR3 is TGTGCCAGCAGCCTAGAGGGGGGACGAAGCACGGCTTTCTTT.

In this sample, this clonotype turned up a few times. The chain carries TRBV20-1 and TRBJ1-5; D gene unclear. This CDR3 is 12 amino acids long. The ends were cut back, 3 bases at V and 1 base at J, with 4 bases in the middle. Per the germline V gene, CDR1 is DFQATT and CDR2 is SNEGSKA (reference sequence). The CDR3 here is CSARASNQPQHF. DNA of the CDR3: TGCAGTGCTAGGGCGAGCAATCAGCCCCAGCATTTT.

Only a few counts were recorded for this clonotype. V usage is TRBV18 and J usage is TRBJ2-4; D perhaps matches TRBD1 (6 bases). The V gene lost 2 bases and the J gene lost 1 base, with 12 bases spanning the gap. Germline V lookup: CDR1 KGHSH, CDR2 LQKENI. CDR3 length: 16 residues. CDR3 loop: CASSPSRGRAKNIQYF. CDR3 nucleotides: TGTGCCAGCTCACCATCCAGGGGAAGGGCCAAAAACATTCAGTACTTC.

The chain combines TRBV12-3 or TRBV12-4 with TRBJ2-5, with 10 bases lining up with TRBD2. V shed 4 bases, J shed 6 bases, and the junction held 5 bases outside the gene matches. This CDR3 region has 14 residues. DNA for the CDR3: TGTGCCAGCAGTTCCGTAGCGGGGGGAAAGACCCAGTACTTC. Amino acid sequence: CASSSVAGGKTQYF.